These T cell receptor beta chains were read from a single sample in a study of T cells in Graves' hyperthyroidism and ophthalmopathy. Via MiXCR, TCRdb re-called the multiplex PCR reads, giving one row per CDR3 protein. Of roughly 740,000 distinct CDR3 sequences listed, about 16% were seen once; the top ten hold under 8.5%. The specimen sequenced was blood. The receptors derive from a man aged 18 to 30 with Graves' hyperthyroidism. CDR3s include the opening cysteine and the closing phenylalanine or tryptophan. For some rows the clone size is stated as once, few or many, or as a class when expanded; others skip it.

clone_size	v_call	j_call	cdr3_aa
few	TRBV20-1	TRBJ1-5	CSARRQTVPQHF
many	TRBV20-1	TRBJ2-3	CSADRDRDEDTQYF
.	TRBV20-1	TRBJ2-3	CSARSAIGTDTQYF
few	TRBV7-9	TRBJ2-1	CASSQREQFF
few	TRBV28	TRBJ2-7	CASSLRLEYVEQYF
few	TRBV7-9	TRBJ1-2	CAIQGRDSDPLGYTF
many	TRBV20-1	TRBJ2-7	CSADSGASSYEQYF
.	TRBV4-1	TRBJ2-5	CASSQDQASGRGQETQYF
few	TRBV25-1	TRBJ2-3	CASSEGHGDTQYF
many	TRBV7-2	TRBJ2-5	CASSLALQETQYF
few	TRBV30	TRBJ1-1	CAWRRGPNTEAFF
few	TRBV20-1	TRBJ2-7	CSAARGTRSYEQYF
.	TRBV9	TRBJ2-2	CASSVTLGLAGITGELFF
.	TRBV20-1	TRBJ1-1	CSGTTELNTEAFF